What follows are 5 T cell receptor beta chains derived from one specimen sequenced in a study of blood T cells in healthy people across ages. Primed by a sample-barcoded 5' primer and a J-beta primer mix, a second PCR proceeded for about 7 to 12 cycles. TCRdb independently ran MiXCR on the 5' RACE reads; one entry per CDR3 protein. The sample holds roughly 700,000 distinct CDR3 sequences; roughly 32% are singletons and the top ten take 15%. Sequencing input: blood. These receptors came from a woman aged 80 or over in good health.

A few counts support this clonotype. V usage is TRBV6-1 and J usage is TRBJ1-4; 10 positions match TRBD1. CDR3 length: 14 residues. Germline V gives CDR1 MNHNS, CDR2 SASEGT. V was pared by 7 bases and J by 8 bases, with 7 bases of the junction left unmatched. The CDR3 is CASTETGGVEKLFF. The CDR3 nucleotides are TGTGCCAGCACGGAGACAGGGGGCGTGGAAAAACTGTTTTTT.

This chain joins TRBV6-2 or TRBV6-3 and TRBJ2-1; weak D call: TRBD2 (5 bases). The CDR3 extends over 13 amino acids. V was clipped by 6 bases and J by 3 bases, with 9 bases between them. CDR1 MNHEY and CDR2 SVGEGT come from the germline V gene. CDR3 nucleotide sequence: TGTGCCAGCAGGTACCGGGACTACAATGAGCAGTTCTTC. Amino acids: CASRYRDYNEQFF.

The V and J genes are TRBV6-1 and TRBJ1-1, with a weak D call TRBD1 (6 bases). Germline V gives CDR1 MNHNS, CDR2 SASEGT. V was pared by 7 bases and J by 6 bases, with 18 bases between. The CDR3 has 14 amino acids. The CDR3 coding sequence is TGTGCCAGCACCATAAGGTGGGGGCGCGCTGAAGCTTTCTTT. Protein: CASTIRWGRAEAFF.

V usage is TRBV9 and J usage is TRBJ2-1; D is perhaps TRBD1 or TRBD2 (5 bases each). The CDR3 extends over 14 amino acids. Trimming removed 1 base at V and 8 bases at J, with 13 bases between. CDR1 and CDR2 (germline): SGDLS, YYNGEE. This CDR3 reads CASSVSGQGDEQFF. In nucleotides, the CDR3 is TGTGCCAGCAGCGTAAGTGGGCAGGGAGATGAGCAGTTCTTC.

This clonotype was seen ten or more times. This chain links TRBV20-1 with TRBJ2-7; perhaps TRBD1 as D (7 bases). This CDR3 has 17 amino acids. V was clipped by 0 bases and J by 4 bases, with 22 bases between them. The germline V gene has CDR1 DFQATT and CDR2 SNEGSKA (reference sequence). CDR3 sequence (DNA): TGCAGTGCTAGAGATCTCTTCGCGAGACAGGGAGGATACGAGCAGTACTTC. The encoded protein is CSARDLFARQGGYEQYF.